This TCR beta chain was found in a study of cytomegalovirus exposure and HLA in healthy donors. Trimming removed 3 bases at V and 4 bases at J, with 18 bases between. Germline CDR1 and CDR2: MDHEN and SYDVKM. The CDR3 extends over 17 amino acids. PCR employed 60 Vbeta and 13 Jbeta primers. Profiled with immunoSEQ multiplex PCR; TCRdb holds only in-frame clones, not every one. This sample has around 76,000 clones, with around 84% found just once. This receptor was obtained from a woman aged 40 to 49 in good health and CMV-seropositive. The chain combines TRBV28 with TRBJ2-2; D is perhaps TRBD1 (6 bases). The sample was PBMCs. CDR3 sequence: CASSFRSWGRGTGELFF. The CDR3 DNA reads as TGTGCCAGCAGTTTTCGATCCTGGGGGCGCGGCACCGGGGAGCTGTTTTTT.